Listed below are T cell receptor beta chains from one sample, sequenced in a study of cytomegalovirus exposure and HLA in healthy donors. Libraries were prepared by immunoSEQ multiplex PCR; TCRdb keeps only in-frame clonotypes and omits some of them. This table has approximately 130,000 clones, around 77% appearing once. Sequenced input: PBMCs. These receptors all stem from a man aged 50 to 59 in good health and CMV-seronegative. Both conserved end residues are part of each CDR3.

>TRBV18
CASSARTGIADTQYF
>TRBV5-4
CASTFRYTQYF
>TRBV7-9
CASSRTGYSGNTIYF
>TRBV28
CASSLATSGRGTDTQYF
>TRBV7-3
CASSLYSPGHLNFTGELFF
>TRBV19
CASSIGSHSSYEQYF
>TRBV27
CASSPSLDRTQKLFF
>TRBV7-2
CASSLAGKLYEQYF
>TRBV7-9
CASSNRDRGRDGYTF
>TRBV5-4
CASSNLGESYEQYF
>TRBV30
CAWTGGTYGYTF
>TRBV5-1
CASSGGTSKETQYF
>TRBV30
CAWSTPGQGGQPQHF
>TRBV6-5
CASSYGQGLTDTQYF
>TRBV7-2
CASSFSGLSTDTQYF
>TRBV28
CASSLRGWQPQHF
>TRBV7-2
CASSLTGTGGETQYF
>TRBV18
CASSPGRGRTEAFF
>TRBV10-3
CAISESRQGDYGYTF
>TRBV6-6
CASMNTSGRIDEQFF
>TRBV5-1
CASSLGSAGPIYEQYF
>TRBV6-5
CASSYGAGLKETQYF
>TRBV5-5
CASSLDGDSYNEQFF
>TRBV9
CASSAGTGPPSTYEQYF
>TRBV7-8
CASSSDRGPYEQYF
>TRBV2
CASSPGEAGGQGEQFF
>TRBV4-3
CASSQEGGANYGYTF
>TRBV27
CASSLGQGSGYEQYF
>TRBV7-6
CASSSGPGTGSYEQYF
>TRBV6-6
CASSYSGQTNEQFF
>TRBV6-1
CASADQGGYEQYF
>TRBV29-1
CSVTRQAFYGYTF
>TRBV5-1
CASSLGTVNTEAFF
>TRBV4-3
CASSLGQGEAGANVLTF
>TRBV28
CASSFRRTPTNYGYTF
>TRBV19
CASSRTVNQPQHF
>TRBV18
CASSPTVQNTEAFF
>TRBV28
CASSLRQGFNEKLFF
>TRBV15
CATSRVTGDVEQFF
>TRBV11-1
CASSSRGFGEKLFF